This T cell receptor (beta chain) originates from a study of shared clonotypes between healthy human individuals. Background on the study: The study enrolled a couple of women and three men aged 18 to 49.

This table comes from immunoSEQ multiplex PCR, and its TCRdb copy is limited to in-frame clones, with some not included. The sample lists about 180,000 clones; about 93% were seen once. Sequenced: naive CD4+ T cells sorted from blood. As to subset: CD45RA+ positively selected. The sequence came from a woman in her thirties in good health.

CDR3 coding DNA: TGTGCCAGCAGCCCCGGGAGTATGAACACTGAAGCTTTCTTT. Its translation: CASSPGSMNTEAFF. The chain links TRBV7-2 to TRBJ1-1; D gene ambiguous. Germline V lookup: CDR1 SGHTA, CDR2 FQGNSA. The length of the CDR3 is 14 residues. V lost 5 bases to trimming and J lost 0 bases, with 10 bases between them.